This T cell receptor (beta chain) was identified during a study of CD8+CD57+ T cells in acquired aplastic anemia. As for the study in general: Approximately 11 million reads, on average, were obtained for CD4+ cells from healthy donors. Study-level findings and limits: Patients and controls had in common some 30 CD8+ CDR3 sequences. Patients versus controls showed no significant CD8+ Simpson's diversity difference.

The use of genomic DNA as template underpinned the TCR beta VDJ and CDR3 profiling. Using its own MiXCR run on the reads, TCRdb lists one record per CDR3 protein. Found here are some 200,000 distinct CDR3 sequences, 34% of them singletons; the top ten hold around 1.1%. With 4 bases removed from V and 2 bases from J, the gap between germline ends came to 11 bases. This CDR3 contains 13 residues. From germline, CDR1 is DFQATT and CDR2 SNEGSKA (reference sequence). About this clonotype: Its target is unknown. With a much larger clone just one base away, this may be a read error.

This TCR was recovered from a human donor in good health, serving as a control. The sequenced material came from sorted CD4+, CD8+, or CD8+CD57+ T cells (not recorded which) from PBMCs. The chain links TRBV20-1 to TRBJ1-1; D is uncertain. The CDR3 DNA is TGCAGTGCTACTCCGGACGGAAACACTGAAGCTTTCTTT. As protein: CSATPDGNTEAFF.